This entry lists 15 T cell receptor beta chains sequenced from one sample in a study of tumor-infiltrating lymphocytes in primary liver carcinoma. TCR beta cDNA was reverse-transcribed from 500 ng of total RNA. The reaction used a constant-region primer and ProtoScript II reverse transcriptase. Library construction for TCR beta comprised three nested multiplex PCR rounds performed with slightly modified ARM-PCR. The first two PCR rounds used TRBV1-TRBV30 primers with a Cbeta primer, roughly 10 cycles each. TCRdb re-analysed the multiplex PCR reads in MiXCR, keeping a single row per CDR3 protein. The sample contains about 26,000 distinct CDR3 sequences, about 73% of which appear only once. Each 20-30 mg portion of unsorted bulk tissue served as the source for co-extraction of RNA and DNA. The sequenced material came from liver tumor tissue from sampling region 3. Subset specified: tumor region T3, left-lateral pole. These receptors were collected from a man aged 40-49 years with primary liver carcinoma and hepatitis B virus infection.

In its sample, this clonotype is medium-sized. The rearrangement links TRBV6-1 to TRBJ2-7; D may be TRBD2 (5 bases). Germline-derived CDR1 and CDR2 are MNHNS and SASEGT. With 6 bases removed from V and 0 bases from J, the gap between germline ends came to 9 bases. This CDR3 contains 13 residues. CDR3 nucleotide sequence: TGTGCCAGCAGGGAGCGGAGCTCCTACGAGCAGTACTTC. This gives the protein CASRERSSYEQYF.

The chain joins TRBV9 to TRBJ2-7; TRBD2 aligns across 8 bases. The V and J ends lost 3 bases and 1 base, in that order; junction bases with no gene match: 3. Germline values: CDR1 SGDLS, CDR2 YYNGEE. CDR3 size: 14 residues. CDR3 sequence (DNA): TGTGCCAGCAGCGCCGGGACTAGGTCCTACGAGCAGTACTTC. Translating it yields CASSAGTRSYEQYF.

Concerning this clonotype itself: One end of the junction fails to match germline, which may point to a read error. This sequence joins TRBV5-5 and TRBJ1-1, with D possibly matching TRBD1 (5 bases). Germline lookup yields CDR1 SGHKS and CDR2 YYEKEE (reference sequence). The CDR3 contains 17 residues. This CDR3 reads CASSLGDGSSLNTEALF. DNA of the CDR3: TGTGCCAGCAGCTTGGGGGACGGGTCCAGCTTGAACACTGAAGCCCTCTTT.

Turning to this clonotype: The missing conserved phenylalanine or tryptophan at the end of this CDR3 makes a read error likely. V usage is TRBV7-9 and J usage is TRBJ2-1; no clear D. The CDR3 length is 17 residues. Germline CDR1 and CDR2: SEHNR and FQNEAQ (reference sequence). V lost 2 bases, J lost 7 bases, and 21 bases lay in between. The CDR3 protein is CASSLPCQVPKTNEQFL. The CDR3 DNA reads TGTGCCAGCAGCTTACCATGTCAGGTGCCTAAAACAAATGAGCAGTTCCTC.

The gene calls are TRBV5-4 and TRBJ2-3; no definite D call. CDR1 is SGHNT and CDR2 is YYREEE in the germline V gene (reference sequence). The CDR3 covers 14 residues. CDR3 residues: CISSQTQVTDTQYF. The CDR3 DNA reads as TGTATCAGCAGCCAGACCCAGGTCACAGATACGCAGTATTTT.

This rearrangement joins TRBV5-4 to TRBJ1-2, with 7 nucleotides matching TRBD1. The V segment lost 1 base and the J segment 7 bases; nucleotides outside the gene matches: 10. Germline V gene data show CDR1 as SGHNT and CDR2 as YYREEE (reference sequence). This CDR3 is built from 15 residues. CDR3 sequence reads: CASSLRSGTVFGYTF. Here the CDR3 DNA reads TGTGCCAGCAGCTTGAGATCCGGGACAGTGTTTGGCTACACCTTC.

About this clonotype itself: One end of the junction is discordant with germline, which a read error may explain. The rearrangement links TRBV11-2 to TRBJ2-5; D possibly corresponds to TRBD2 (5 bases). Germline V gene lookup returns CDR1 SGHAT and CDR2 FQNNGV. CDR3 length: 16 residues. Written as DNA, the CDR3 is TGTGCCAGCAGCCAAACTCCCGGCACGGGGAAAGAGACCCAGCACTTC. This codes for CASSQTPGTGKETQHF. Looking up the rest from reference TRBV11-2 and TRBJ2-5 gives the full variable domain: EAGVAQSPRYKIIEKRQSVAFWCNPISGHATLYWYQQILGQGPKLLIQFQNNGVVDDSQLPKDRFSAERLKGVDSTLKIQPAKLEDSAVYLCASSQTPGTGKETQHFGPGTRLLVL.

Points on this clonotype: A junction boundary mismatches the germline segment, possibly from a read error. The rearrangement links TRBV10-3 to TRBJ2-2; TRBD1 matches at 7 bases. CDR1 ENHRY and CDR2 SYGVKD come from the germline V gene. The CDR3 has 14 residues. CDR3 in DNA: TGTGCCGTCAGAGAGGGACAGCTAGCCGGGGAGCTGTTTTTT. Protein: CAVREGQLAGELFF.

A note on this clonotype: A read error may produce the germline difference seen at one junction end. V and J are TRBV4-3 and TRBJ2-7; a weak D match, TRBD2 (6 bases). Germline-derived CDR1 and CDR2 are LGHNA and YSLEER. The CDR3 has 16 amino acids. The CDR3 DNA reads TGCGCCAGCAGCCCGGAACTAGCAGTCGCATCCTACGGGCAGTATTTC. It specifies CASSPELAVASYGQYF.

With regard to this clonotype: A junction boundary mismatches the germline segment, possibly from a read error. The rearrangement joins TRBV6-1 to TRBJ2-1; D is undetermined. This CDR3 is 13 amino acids long. The V gene's germline CDR1 is MNHNS and CDR2 SASEGT. CDR3 amino acids: CASSEALSHELFF. DNA of the CDR3: TGTGCCAGCAGTGAGGCCCTCAGTCATGAGCTGTTCTTC.

About this clonotype itself: The junction departs from germline at one end; a sequencing error may be responsible. This chain joins TRBV11-2 and TRBJ1-4; no clear D. CDR1 is SGHAT, CDR2 FQNNGV, per germline. The CDR3 has 15 residues. CDR3 sequence reads: CTSSIGGFANEKLFF. The CDR3 DNA sequence: TGTACCAGCAGCATAGGCGGGTTCGCTAATGAAAAACTGTTTTTT.

A word on this clonotype: One end of the junction is discordant with germline, which a read error may explain. The V and J genes are TRBV29-1 and TRBJ2-5; TRBD1 or TRBD2 may be the D gene (5 bases each). The CDR3 is 14 amino acids. The V gene's germline CDR1 is SQVTM and CDR2 ANQGSEA. CDR3 in amino acids: CSVALSRTGQTQYF. CDR3 nucleotide sequence: TGCAGTGTTGCCCTCTCCCGGACGGGACAGACCCAGTACTTC.

As regards this clonotype: This likely comes from a read error, as the CDR3 has no conserved phenylalanine or tryptophan at its end. The chain has TRBV10-1 and TRBJ2-2; unclear D gene. CDR3 length equals 12 residues. The germline CDR1 and CDR2 sequences are WNHNN and SYGVQD (reference sequence). The V end lost 8 bases, the J end lost 2 bases, and 6 bases lay between the germline ends. CDR3 nucleotide sequence: TGCGCCAGCCGCCCAAACACCGGGGAGCTGTTTAAT. Protein: CASRPNTGELFN.

This clonotype was found many times. CDR3 sequence reads: CASSRTSGIGEQYF. The CDR3 nucleotides read TGTGCCAGCAGCCGGACTAGCGGGATTGGCGAGCAGTACTTC. V gene TRBV12-3 or TRBV12-4 combines with J gene TRBJ2-7; TRBD2 matches 12 bases. The V gene end was trimmed by 6 bases and the J gene end by 6 bases; junction bases not matched to a gene: 6. The CDR3 is 14 residues long.

A single count supports this clonotype. Because it lacks the conserved phenylalanine or tryptophan at the end, this CDR3 is likely a read error. No DNA is shown, since the ends of the CDR3 on it are uncertain; the CDR3 is the one TCRdb lists. The chain links TRBV6-2 or TRBV6-3 to TRBJ1-1. The CDR3 spans 14 residues, counting both ends. The germline V gene has CDR1 MNHEY and CDR2 SVGEGT. CDR3 amino acids: CASSYSRVNTEASI.